Detailed here is one T cell receptor (beta chain). Its antigen is undetermined. V lost 8 bases to trimming and J lost 5 bases, with 21 bases between them. Germline V gene sequence: CDR1 MDHEN, CDR2 SYDVKM. The length of the CDR3 is 15 residues. This entry comes from a study of T cells in localized non-small cell lung cancer. Notes on the study in general: Adjacent uninvolved lung had the highest clonality, suggesting focused antigen responses. When the top 100 tumor clones were examined, a median approximately 57 of them also appeared in the adjacent lung, which was paired and uninvolved. Those with higher blood T cell density had longer overall survival. Heterogeneity remains possible, as sequencing covered one tumor region only.

Generated by immunoSEQ multiplex PCR, the TCRdb table keeps only in-frame clones and is missing some. This sample has about 15,000 clones, with roughly 86% found just once. The sequence was obtained from an older male donor with stage II lung adenocarcinoma. The material sequenced was peripheral blood mononuclear cells, taken before any cancer treatment. The chain links TRBV28 to TRBJ2-5; D may be TRBD1 or TRBD2 (7 bases each). CDR3 coding DNA: TGTGCCAGCCACGGGACCAGGGGGGGGGTGGAGACCCAGTACTTC. Translating gives CASHGTRGGVETQYF.